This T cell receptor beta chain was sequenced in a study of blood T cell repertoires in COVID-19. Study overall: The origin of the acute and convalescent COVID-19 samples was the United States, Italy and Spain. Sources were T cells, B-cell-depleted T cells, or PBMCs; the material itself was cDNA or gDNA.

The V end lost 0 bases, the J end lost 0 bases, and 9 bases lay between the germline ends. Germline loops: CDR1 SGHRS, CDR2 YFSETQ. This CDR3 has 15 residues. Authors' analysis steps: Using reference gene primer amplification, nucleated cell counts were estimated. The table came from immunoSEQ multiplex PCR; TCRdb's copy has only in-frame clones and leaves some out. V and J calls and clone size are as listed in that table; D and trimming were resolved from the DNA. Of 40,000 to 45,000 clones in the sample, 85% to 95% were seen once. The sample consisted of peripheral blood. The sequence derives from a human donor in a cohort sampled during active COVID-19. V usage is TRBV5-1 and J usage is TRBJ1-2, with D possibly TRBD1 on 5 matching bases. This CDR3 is CASSLDRFTNYGYTF. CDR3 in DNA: TGCGCCAGCAGCTTGGACAGGTTTACTAACTATGGCTACACCTTC.